This T cell receptor beta chain was obtained from a study of OX40 agonist ivuxolimab in advanced cancers. Study details: Every 2 weeks, patients got intravenous ivuxolimab at one of six dose levels (0.01-10 mg/kg). Study outcomes and limitations: There were also nonresponders showing low normalized T-cell clonal expansion. In the expanded peripheral T cells, antigen specificity was never determined.

Of note for this clone: Its antigen remains unknown.

TCRdb's table, derived via immunoSEQ multiplex PCR, lists solely in-frame clones and lacks some. The sample lists about 86,000 clones, about 90% occurring once. This CDR3 is built from 14 residues. Germline CDR1 reads SGHDT; CDR2 reads YYEEEE. V was shortened by 5 bases and J by 10 bases, with 19 bases between the two germline ends. V gene TRBV5-6 combines with J gene TRBJ2-1; D might be TRBD2 (6 bases). Sample: CD4+ or CD8+ T cells sorted from blood, taken in a trial of the OX40 agonist ivuxolimab. This clonotype was sampled from an adult with an advanced solid tumor such as melanoma, head and neck, liver or kidney cancer. Here the CDR3 reads CASSSGTGLGEQFF. As DNA, the CDR3 is TGTGCCAGCAGTTCCGGGACTGGCTTGGGCGAGCAGTTCTTC.